The subject of this entry is one T cell receptor (beta chain). Its target is unknown. Profiled with immunoSEQ multiplex PCR; TCRdb holds only in-frame clones, not every one. Of roughly 120,000 clones in the sample, about 83% were seen once. This specimen belongs to a study of cytomegalovirus exposure and HLA in healthy donors. At the level of the study: The roughly 110 validation repertoires were produced on the same platform as the 720 or so repertoires of the first cohort. This was reported in a later analysis.

The length of the CDR3 is 14 residues. Trimming took 3 bases from V and 4 from J, leaving 12 bases between them. The V gene's germline CDR1 is LNHDA and CDR2 SQIVND (reference sequence). Points from the study as a whole: TCR clusters originating in the first cohort tended to co-occur in the roughly 120 validation repertoires, according to a later analysis. Reports showed the classifier diagnosing cytomegalovirus status with high specificity and sensitivity. Over 150 TCR beta chains were listed as cytomegalovirus-associated.

The sequenced sample consisted of PBMCs. The sequence was obtained from a woman in her 30s in good health and CMV-seronegative. V and J are TRBV19 and TRBJ1-1; the D gene is possibly TRBD1 (5 bases). This CDR3 reads CASSIRDYLTEAFF. CDR3 coding DNA: TGTGCCAGTAGTATCCGGGACTACCTCACTGAAGCTTTCTTT.